The 8 T cell receptor beta chains given below trace back to one sample, sequenced in a study of T cell responses to AZD1222 COVID-19 vaccine (dated by TCRdb to 2020 to 2022). The method was the immunoSEQ multiplex PCR assay. As stored in TCRdb, this immuneACCESS dataset retains in-frame rearrangements with V and J assigned. A fraction of the clones does not appear; measured against another copy, unresolved V genes explain less than half of the discrepancy, and the remainder lacks a known reason. A total of roughly 150,000 clones appear in this sample, 88% of them only once. The ten most abundant clones make up more than 2% of the sample. The time point label here, explained by the study, means: baseline before first vaccination. Here the sequenced sample was peripheral blood, taken on day 0 of AZD1222 vaccination. These receptors were taken from an adult in good health.

The J gene is TRBJ2-6, the V gene TRBV5-5, with D perhaps assigned TRBD1 or TRBD2 (6 bases each). V was trimmed by 0 bases and J by 0 bases, leaving 16 bases between them. Germline CDR1 reads SGHKS; CDR2 reads YYEKEE (reference sequence). The CDR3 totals 19 residues. The CDR3 here is CASSLDLGGPGSGANVLTF. The CDR3 DNA sequence: TGTGCCAGCAGCTTGGATCTGGGGGGCCCCGGCTCTGGGGCCAACGTCCTGACTTTC.

The gene calls are TRBV27 and TRBJ2-4, with 8 bases lining up with TRBD1. The CDR3 is 14 residues long. Trimming cost V 8 bases and J 9 bases; bases outside gene matches: 12. Germline V gene data show CDR1 as MNHEY and CDR2 as SMNVEV (reference sequence). The CDR3 DNA reads TGTGCCAGCGGATCTCAGGGGGCGAAGAGCATTCAGTACTTC. This encodes CASGSQGAKSIQYF.

The genes are TRBV6-6 and TRBJ2-2; 8 nucleotides line up with TRBD2. From germline, CDR1 is MNHNY and CDR2 SVGAGI (reference sequence). Trimming at V came to 4 bases and at J to 5 bases, leaving 9 bases not matched to a gene. CDR3 length: 16 residues. CDR3 coding DNA: TGTGCCAGCAGTTCCCGACTAGCGAGGGGTACCGGGGAGCTGTTTTTT. This codes for CASSSRLARGTGELFF.

V usage is TRBV7-8 and J usage is TRBJ1-2, with D possibly matching TRBD1 (6 bases). From germline, CDR1 is SGHVS and CDR2 FQNEAQ. This CDR3 contains 14 residues. Between the trimmed V and J ends, which lost 2 bases and 6 bases, there was a span of 13 bases. The CDR3: CASSLRGRGDGYTF. DNA of the CDR3: TGTGCCAGCAGCTTAAGAGGCAGGGGAGATGGCTACACCTTC.

V is TRBV27 and J is TRBJ1-1; no firm D call. Trimming removed 1 base at V and 3 bases at J, with 15 bases between. In germline, CDR1 is MNHEY, CDR2 SMNVEV (reference sequence). CDR3 size: 16 residues. The DNA for the CDR3 is TGTGCCAGCAGTTTATTAGGTAGCGTAGTAGACACTGAAGCTTTCTTT. Translation gives CASSLLGSVVDTEAFF.

The chain combines TRBV3-1 (or the pseudogene TRBV3-2) with TRBJ1-1; D is perhaps TRBD1 (6 bases). The CDR3 consists of 14 residues. The V and J ends lost 3 bases and 4 bases respectively, with 12 bases between them. CDR1 and CDR2 (germline): LGHDT, YNNKEL (reference sequence). This chain's CDR3 is CASSHTGAGTEAFF. CDR3 nucleotides: TGTGCCAGCAGCCATACGGGGGCCGGCACTGAAGCTTTCTTT.

The chain is built from TRBV9 and TRBJ1-5; 9 bases agree with TRBD1. V lost 3 bases and J lost 5; bases outside the gene matches: 6. The V gene's germline CDR1 is SGDLS and CDR2 YYNGEE. This CDR3 contains 15 residues. In DNA, the CDR3 is TGTGCCAGCAGCGGAGGGGACAGGGTGGATCAGCCCCAGCATTTT. Its protein is CASSGGDRVDQPQHF.

This clone was picked up one time. The chain has TRBV14 and TRBJ2-7, with 11 bases lining up with TRBD2. V lost 6 bases, J lost 7 bases, and 11 bases stayed unmatched. This CDR3 has 15 residues. The V gene's germline CDR1 is SGHDN and CDR2 FVKESK. DNA of the CDR3: TGTGCCAGCAGACCTACTAGCGGGGGCGGTGGAGAGCAGTACTTC. This translates into CASRPTSGGGGEQYF.